This T cell receptor beta chain was identified during a study of shared clonotypes between healthy human individuals (dated by TCRdb to 2019 to 2021). The study in broad terms: Three men and two women, aged 18 to 49 years, made up the cohort. Per donor, three plates each were used for CD4 naive and CD4 memory, two for CD8 naive, and one for CD8 memory. The study deeply sequenced blood TCR repertoires of five healthy adults to estimate repertoire size and the extent of clonotype sharing between individuals. Different laboratories and diverse techniques were used to prepare libraries and sequence TCR repertoires, to increase sequencing depth and limit assay-specific biases. Leukapheresis yielded between about 0.94 and 9.5 billion PBMCs per donor. Study-level results and caveats: Even with the large sequencing depth, rarefaction of the sorted-subset datasets indicated that sequencing was incomplete. The small number of donors limited the genetic and exposure-history diversity represented. Based on pairwise subsampling, the degree of clonotype sharing among donors was expected to be affected by sequencing depth. Approximately 5% of naive CD4, roughly 3.6% of naive CD8, approximately 2% of memory CD4, and about 0.4% of memory CD8 clonotypes were shared across a few donors. Sampling was limited to blood, and TCR repertoires in tissue likely differ from TCR repertoires in blood. Naive subsets generally had larger estimated clonotype richness than memory subsets. Compared with non-shared clonotypes, clonotypes shared by all four sorted-subset donors had higher generation probabilities.

Of note for this clone: What antigen it recognizes has not been identified. Per-base quality was not reported, and no clone a single base away is much larger than it.

Using the deep immunoSEQ assay, multiplex PCR amplified TCR CDR3 regions from genomic DNA. For each cell subset, the extracted genomic DNA was distributed evenly across all wells of several immunoSEQ 96-well plates, and each plate served as one replicate. For sorted subsets, about 200 ng genomic DNA, equal to 25,000 to 35,000 T cell genomes, was loaded into each replicate PCR. Purified libraries were measured with a Qubit 3.0 fluorometer, size-checked on a Bioanalyzer 2100, and measured again with the KAPA Library Quantification kit. Each immunoSEQ 96-well plate was sequenced on its own single-read 150-cycle Illumina NextSeq 550 flow cell. In the source study's methods: The immunoSEQ output contained only junctional sequences without quality scores, so filtering could not match that applied to full-length reads. To assign V/J genes and CDR3, sequences were annotated using PyIR, a Python wrapper for IgBLAST v1.9, with IMGT germline references. Reads were filtered out if the reads had weak V/J assignments (E-value above 1e-6), no CDR3, stop codons, out-of-frame junctions, or ambiguous translated residues. A V3J clonotype was defined by an identical inferred V gene, J gene, and CDR3 amino acid sequence. To compute the percentage overlap between repertoires, the number of shared unique clonotypes was divided by the size of the smaller repertoire. Richness of each repertoire was evaluated using RTK rarefaction, the Chao1 estimator, and Recon v2.1 estimates of unobserved clonotypes. OLGA was used to compute generation probabilities for all TCRbeta clonotypes that the gDNA method yielded from a few donors. In its TCRdb copy, this immuneACCESS table keeps in-frame sequences only and misses some clones. Where compared with another copy, unresolved V genes explain less than half of these, and the others have no known cause. The V and J calls and clone size come from that table; D and trimming were worked out from the DNA. Here the sample has around 240,000 clones; approximately 65% occur a single time. The biggest ten clones account for 11% of the sample.

Healthy HIV-negative adults with no recently reported acute infections or vaccinations were included as donors. Every donor was a Caucasian adult living in Nashville, Tennessee, USA. CD4+ T cells were enriched by magnetic negative selection; naive cells were then positively selected on CD45RA, and the negative fraction formed the memory subset. Blood was obtained by leukapheresis, after which PBMCs were separated by Ficoll-Histopaque density gradient centrifugation and cryopreserved in liquid nitrogen vapor phase. Analytical flow cytometry was used to check the purity and quantity of every magnetically sorted T cell population. Each sorted fraction had its genomic DNA isolated and then quantified by UV absorbance on a Nanodrop 2000c. The TCR comes from a man under 40 in good health. What was sequenced was memory CD4+ T cells sorted from blood. Reading the label with the study, this specimen's cell subset or site is: CD45RA-negative fraction.

The CDR3 corresponds to CASREFTSKHGYTF. The DNA reads as follows: TGTGCCAGCAGGGAGTTCACGTCGAAACATGGCTACACCTTC. The V and J segments used are TRBV6-5 and TRBJ1-2, with no confidently assigned D gene. V was cut back by 6 bases and J by 6 bases, leaving a gap of 17 bases between them. The germline V gene supplies CDR1 MNHEY and CDR2 SVGAGI. CDR3 length: 14 amino acids, cysteine to phenylalanine. Only the CDR3 DNA stays, 42 bases, in frame from base 1.